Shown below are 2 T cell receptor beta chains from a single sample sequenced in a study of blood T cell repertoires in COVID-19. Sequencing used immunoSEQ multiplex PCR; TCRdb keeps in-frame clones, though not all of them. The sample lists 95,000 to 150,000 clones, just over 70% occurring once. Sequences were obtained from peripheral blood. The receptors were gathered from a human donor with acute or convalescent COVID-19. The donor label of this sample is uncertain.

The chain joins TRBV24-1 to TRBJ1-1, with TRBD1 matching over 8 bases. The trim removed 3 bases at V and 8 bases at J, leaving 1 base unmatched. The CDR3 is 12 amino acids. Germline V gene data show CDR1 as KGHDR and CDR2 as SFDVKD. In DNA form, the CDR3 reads TGTGCCACCAGTGATGGGGACAGGGAAGCTTTCTTT. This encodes CATSDGDREAFF.

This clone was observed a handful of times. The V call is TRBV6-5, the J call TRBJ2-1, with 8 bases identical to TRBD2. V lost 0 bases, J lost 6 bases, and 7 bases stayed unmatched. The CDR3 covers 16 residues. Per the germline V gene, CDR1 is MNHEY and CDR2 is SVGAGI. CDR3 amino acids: CASSYSLAGLGNEQFF. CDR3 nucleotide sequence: TGTGCCAGCAGTTACTCTTTAGCGGGGCTGGGCAATGAGCAGTTCTTC.